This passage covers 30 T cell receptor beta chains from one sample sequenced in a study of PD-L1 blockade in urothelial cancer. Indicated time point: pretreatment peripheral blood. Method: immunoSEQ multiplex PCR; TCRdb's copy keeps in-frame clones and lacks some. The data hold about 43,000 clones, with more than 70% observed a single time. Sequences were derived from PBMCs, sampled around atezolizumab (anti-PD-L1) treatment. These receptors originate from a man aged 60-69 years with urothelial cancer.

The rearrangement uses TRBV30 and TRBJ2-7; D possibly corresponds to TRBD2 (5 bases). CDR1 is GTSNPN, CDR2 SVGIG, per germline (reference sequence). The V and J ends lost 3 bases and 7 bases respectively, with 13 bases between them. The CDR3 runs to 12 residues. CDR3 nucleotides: TGTGCCTGGAGCCTACGACCGGGGGAGCAGTACTTC. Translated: CAWSLRPGEQYF.

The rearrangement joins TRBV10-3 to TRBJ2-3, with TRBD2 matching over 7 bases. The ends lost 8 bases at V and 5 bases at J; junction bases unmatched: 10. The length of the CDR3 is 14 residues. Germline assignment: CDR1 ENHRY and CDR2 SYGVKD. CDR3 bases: TGTGCCATCGCGAAGGGAGGGAGAGAAGATACGCAGTATTTT. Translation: CAIAKGGREDTQYF.

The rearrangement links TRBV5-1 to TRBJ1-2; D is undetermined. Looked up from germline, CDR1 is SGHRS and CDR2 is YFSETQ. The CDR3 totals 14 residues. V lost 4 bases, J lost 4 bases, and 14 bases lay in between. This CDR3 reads CASSPKRGGYGYTF. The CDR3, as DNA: TGCGCCAGCAGCCCCAAACGTGGCGGCTATGGCTACACCTTC.

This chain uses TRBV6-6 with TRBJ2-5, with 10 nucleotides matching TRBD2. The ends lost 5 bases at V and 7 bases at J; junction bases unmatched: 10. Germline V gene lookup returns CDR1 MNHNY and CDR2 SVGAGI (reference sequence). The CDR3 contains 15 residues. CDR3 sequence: CASSRPLAGDVTQYF. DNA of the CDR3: TGTGCCAGCAGTCGCCCGCTAGCGGGGGACGTGACCCAGTACTTC.

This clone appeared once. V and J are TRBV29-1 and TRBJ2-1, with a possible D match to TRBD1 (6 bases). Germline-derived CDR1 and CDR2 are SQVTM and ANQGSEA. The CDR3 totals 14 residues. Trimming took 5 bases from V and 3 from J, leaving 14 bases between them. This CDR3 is CSVLQGSLYNEQFF. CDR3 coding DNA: TGCAGCGTTCTGCAGGGGAGTCTCTACAATGAGCAGTTCTTC.

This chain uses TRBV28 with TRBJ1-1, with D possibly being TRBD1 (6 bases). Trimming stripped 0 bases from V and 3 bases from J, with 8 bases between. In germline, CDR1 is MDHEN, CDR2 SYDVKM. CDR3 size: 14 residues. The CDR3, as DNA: TGTGCCAGCAGTTTATGGGCAGGGGACACTGAAGCTTTCTTT. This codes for CASSLWAGDTEAFF.

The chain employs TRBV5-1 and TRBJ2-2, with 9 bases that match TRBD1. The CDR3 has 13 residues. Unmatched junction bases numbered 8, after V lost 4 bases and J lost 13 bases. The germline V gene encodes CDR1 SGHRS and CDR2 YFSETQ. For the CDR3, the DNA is TGCGCCAGCAGCCCAGACGGGACAGGGTTGCTGTTTTTT. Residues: CASSPDGTGLLFF.

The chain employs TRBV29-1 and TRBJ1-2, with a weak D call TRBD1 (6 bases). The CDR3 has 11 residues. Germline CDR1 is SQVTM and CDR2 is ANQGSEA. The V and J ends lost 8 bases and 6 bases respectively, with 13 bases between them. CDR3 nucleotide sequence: TGCAGCACCCCAGGGGATAATGGCTACACCTTC. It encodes CSTPGDNGYTF.

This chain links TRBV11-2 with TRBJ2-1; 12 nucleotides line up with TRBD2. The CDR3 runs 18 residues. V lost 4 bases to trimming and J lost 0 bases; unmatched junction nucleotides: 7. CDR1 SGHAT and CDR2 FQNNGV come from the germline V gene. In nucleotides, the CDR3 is TGTGCCAGCAGCTGGCCGACTAGCGGGGGCAGCTCCTACAATGAGCAGTTCTTC. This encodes CASSWPTSGGSSYNEQFF.

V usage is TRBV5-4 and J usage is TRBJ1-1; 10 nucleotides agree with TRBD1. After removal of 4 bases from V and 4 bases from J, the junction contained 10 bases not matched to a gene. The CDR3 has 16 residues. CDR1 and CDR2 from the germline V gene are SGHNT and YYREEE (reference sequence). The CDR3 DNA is TGTGCCAGCAGCGGAAACCGGGACAGGGGTGTCACTGAAGCTTTCTTT. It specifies CASSGNRDRGVTEAFF.

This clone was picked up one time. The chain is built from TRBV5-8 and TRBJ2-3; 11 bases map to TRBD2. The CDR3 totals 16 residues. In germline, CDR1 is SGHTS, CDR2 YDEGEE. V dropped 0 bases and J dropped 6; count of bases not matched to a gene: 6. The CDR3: CASSLGYSGGADTQYF. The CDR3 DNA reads TGTGCCAGCAGCTTGGGGTATAGCGGGGGGGCCGATACGCAGTATTTT.

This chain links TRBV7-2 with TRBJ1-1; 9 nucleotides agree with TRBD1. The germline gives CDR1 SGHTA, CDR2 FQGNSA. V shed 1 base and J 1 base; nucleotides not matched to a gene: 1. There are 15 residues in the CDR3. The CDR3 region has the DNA TGTGCCAGCAGCTTAGACAGGGGGCCGAACACTGAAGCTTTCTTT. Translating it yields CASSLDRGPNTEAFF.

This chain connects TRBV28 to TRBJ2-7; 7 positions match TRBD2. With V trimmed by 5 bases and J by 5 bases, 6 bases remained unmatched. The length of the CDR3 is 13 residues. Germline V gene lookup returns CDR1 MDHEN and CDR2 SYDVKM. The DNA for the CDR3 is TGTGCCAGCAGTACACTAGCGCCGAACGAGCAGTACTTC. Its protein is CASSTLAPNEQYF.

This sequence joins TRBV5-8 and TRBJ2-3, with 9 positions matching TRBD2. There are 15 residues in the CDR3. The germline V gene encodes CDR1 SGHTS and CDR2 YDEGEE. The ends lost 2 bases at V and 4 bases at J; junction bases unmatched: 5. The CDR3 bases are TGTGCCAGCAGCTTTGGACTAGCGCTTTCAGATACGCAGTATTTT. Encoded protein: CASSFGLALSDTQYF.

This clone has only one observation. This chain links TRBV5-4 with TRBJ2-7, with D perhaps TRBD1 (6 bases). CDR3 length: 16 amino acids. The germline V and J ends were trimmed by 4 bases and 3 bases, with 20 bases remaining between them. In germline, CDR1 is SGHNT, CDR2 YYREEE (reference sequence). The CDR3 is CASSTKTGSGNYEQYF. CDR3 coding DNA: TGTGCCAGCAGCACCAAAACAGGGAGCGGTAACTACGAGCAGTACTTC.

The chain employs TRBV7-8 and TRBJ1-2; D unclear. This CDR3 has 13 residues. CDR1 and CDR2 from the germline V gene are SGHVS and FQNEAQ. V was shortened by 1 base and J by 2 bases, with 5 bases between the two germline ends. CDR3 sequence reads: CASSLGRNYGYTF. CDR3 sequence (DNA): TGTGCCAGCAGCTTAGGGAGGAACTATGGCTACACCTTC.

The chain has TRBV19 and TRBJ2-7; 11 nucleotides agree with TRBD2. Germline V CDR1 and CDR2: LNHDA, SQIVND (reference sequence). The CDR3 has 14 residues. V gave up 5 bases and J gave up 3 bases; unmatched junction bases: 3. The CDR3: CASSVGLAGYEQYF. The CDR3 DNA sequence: TGTGCCAGTAGTGTCGGACTAGCGGGCTACGAGCAGTACTTC. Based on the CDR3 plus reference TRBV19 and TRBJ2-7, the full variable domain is DGGITQSPKYLFRKEGQNVTLSCEQNLNHDAMYWYRQDPGQGLRLIYYSQIVNDFQKGDIAEGYSVSREKKESFPLTVTSAQKNPTAFYLCASSVGLAGYEQYFGPGTRLTVT.

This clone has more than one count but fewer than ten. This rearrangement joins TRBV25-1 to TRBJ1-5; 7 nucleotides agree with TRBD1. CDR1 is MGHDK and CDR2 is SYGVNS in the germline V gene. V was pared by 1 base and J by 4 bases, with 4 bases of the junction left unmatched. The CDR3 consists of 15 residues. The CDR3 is CASSESGQPNQPQHF. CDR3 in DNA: TGTGCCAGCAGTGAATCGGGACAGCCTAATCAGCCCCAGCATTTT.

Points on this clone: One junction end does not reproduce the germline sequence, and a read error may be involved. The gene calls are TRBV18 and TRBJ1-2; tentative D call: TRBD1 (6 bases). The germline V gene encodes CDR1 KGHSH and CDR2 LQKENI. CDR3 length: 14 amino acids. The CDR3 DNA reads TGTGCCAGCTCACCGAACCGGGACATCAAAGAGGGTCTTTTC. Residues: CASSPNRDIKEGLF.

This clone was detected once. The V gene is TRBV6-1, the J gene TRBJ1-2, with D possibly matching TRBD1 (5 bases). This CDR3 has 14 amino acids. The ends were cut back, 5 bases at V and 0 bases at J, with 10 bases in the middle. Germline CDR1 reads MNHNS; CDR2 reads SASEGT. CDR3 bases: TGTGCCAGCAGTCCAGGGTGGGCTAACTATGGCTACACCTTC. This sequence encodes CASSPGWANYGYTF.

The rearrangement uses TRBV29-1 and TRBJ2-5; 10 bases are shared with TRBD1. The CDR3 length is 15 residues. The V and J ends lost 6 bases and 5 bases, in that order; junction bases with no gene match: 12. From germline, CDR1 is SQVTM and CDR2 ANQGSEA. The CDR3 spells CSVSVPGQGWETQYF. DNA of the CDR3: TGCAGCGTGTCGGTACCGGGACAGGGGTGGGAGACCCAGTACTTC. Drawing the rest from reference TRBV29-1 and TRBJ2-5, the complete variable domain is SAVISQKPSRDICQRGTSLTIQCQVDSQVTMMFWYRQQPGQSLTLIATANQGSEATYESGFVIDKFPISRPNLTFSTLTVSNMSPEDSSIYLCSVSVPGQGWETQYFGPGTRLLVL.

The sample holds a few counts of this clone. The CDR3 here is CASSMNPSGTYNEQFF. The CDR3 DNA is TGTGCCAGTAGTATGAATCCTAGCGGCACCTACAATGAGCAGTTCTTC. The V and J genes are TRBV19 and TRBJ2-1; TRBD2 matches at 7 bases. This CDR3 is built from 16 residues. The germline V gene encodes CDR1 LNHDA and CDR2 SQIVND (reference sequence). The ends lost 3 bases at V and 2 bases at J; junction bases unmatched: 7.

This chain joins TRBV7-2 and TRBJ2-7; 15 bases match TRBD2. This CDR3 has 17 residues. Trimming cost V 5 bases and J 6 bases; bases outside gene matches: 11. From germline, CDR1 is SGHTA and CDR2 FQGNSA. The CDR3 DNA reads TGTGCCAGCAGCCTGTTGGGACTAGCGGGAGGCGGTTTCGAGCAGTACTTC. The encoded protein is CASSLLGLAGGGFEQYF.

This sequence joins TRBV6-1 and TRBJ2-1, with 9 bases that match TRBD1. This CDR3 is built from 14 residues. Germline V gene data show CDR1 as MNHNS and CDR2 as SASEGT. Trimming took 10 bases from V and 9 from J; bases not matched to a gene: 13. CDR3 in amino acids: CATAGTGSFSEQFF. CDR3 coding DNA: TGTGCCACCGCCGGGACAGGGAGTTTTAGTGAGCAGTTCTTC.

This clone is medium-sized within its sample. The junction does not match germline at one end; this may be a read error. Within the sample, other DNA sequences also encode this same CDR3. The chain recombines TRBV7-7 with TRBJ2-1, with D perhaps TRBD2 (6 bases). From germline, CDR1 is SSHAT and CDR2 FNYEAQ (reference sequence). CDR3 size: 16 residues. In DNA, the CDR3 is TGTGCTAGCAGCCCCAGCGAAGGGGCGGGGATGAATGAGCAGTTCTTC. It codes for CASSPSEGAGMNEQFF. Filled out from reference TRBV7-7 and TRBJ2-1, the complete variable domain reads GAGVSQSPRYKVTKRGQDVTLRCDPISSHATLYWYQQALGQGPEFLTYFNYEAQPDKSGLPSDRFSAERPEGSISTLTIQRTEQRDSAMYRCASSPSEGAGMNEQFFGPGTRLTVL.

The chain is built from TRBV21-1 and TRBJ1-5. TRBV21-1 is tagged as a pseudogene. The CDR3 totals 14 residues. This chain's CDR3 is CASSKKYSNQPQHF. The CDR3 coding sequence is TGTGCCAGCAGCAAAAAATATAGCAATCAGCCCCAGCATTTT.

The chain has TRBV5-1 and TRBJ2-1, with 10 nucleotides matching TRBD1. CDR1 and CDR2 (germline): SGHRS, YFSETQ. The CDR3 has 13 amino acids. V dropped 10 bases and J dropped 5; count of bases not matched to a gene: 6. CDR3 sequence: CACRDRGNNEQFF. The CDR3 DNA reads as TGCGCCTGCCGGGACAGGGGAAACAATGAGCAGTTCTTC.

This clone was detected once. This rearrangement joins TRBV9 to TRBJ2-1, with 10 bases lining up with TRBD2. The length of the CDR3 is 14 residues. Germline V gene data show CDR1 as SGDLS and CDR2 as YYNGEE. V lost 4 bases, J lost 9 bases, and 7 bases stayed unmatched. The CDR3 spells CASSTWTSGGEQFF. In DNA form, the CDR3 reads TGTGCCAGCAGCACCTGGACTAGCGGCGGTGAGCAGTTCTTC.

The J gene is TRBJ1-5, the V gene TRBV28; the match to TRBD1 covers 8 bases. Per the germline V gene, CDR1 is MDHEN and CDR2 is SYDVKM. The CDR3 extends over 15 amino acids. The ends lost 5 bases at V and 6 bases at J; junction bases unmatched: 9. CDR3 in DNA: TGTGCCAGCAGTCAAATACAGGGGGGAACTCAGCCCCAGCATTTT. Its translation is CASSQIQGGTQPQHF.

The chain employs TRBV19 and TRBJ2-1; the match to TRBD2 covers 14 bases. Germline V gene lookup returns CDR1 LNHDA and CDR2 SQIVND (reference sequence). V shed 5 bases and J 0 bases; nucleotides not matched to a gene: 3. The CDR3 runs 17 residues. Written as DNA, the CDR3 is TGTGCCAGTAGTGCGACTAGCGGGGGGGTCTCCTACAATGAGCAGTTCTTC. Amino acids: CASSATSGGVSYNEQFF. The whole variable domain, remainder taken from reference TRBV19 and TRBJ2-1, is DGGITQSPKYLFRKEGQNVTLSCEQNLNHDAMYWYRQDPGQGLRLIYYSQIVNDFQKGDIAEGYSVSREKKESFPLTVTSAQKNPTAFYLCASSATSGGVSYNEQFFGPGTRLTVL.